Shown below are 3 T cell receptor beta chains from a single sample sequenced in a study of identical twins. TCRdb independently ran MiXCR on the 5' RACE reads; one entry per CDR3 protein. The sample has some 500,000 distinct CDR3 sequences, nearly 10% seen once. The sample was also reused in another study, on yellow fever vaccine responses in identical twins.

The sequenced material came from PBMCs. All receptors derive from a woman under 30 in good health.

This clonotype appeared a few times. This chain uses TRBV7-9 with TRBJ2-2; a weak D match, TRBD1 (6 bases). The CDR3 extends over 15 amino acids. The V end lost 2 bases, the J end lost 10 bases, and 17 bases lay between the germline ends. The germline V gene encodes CDR1 SEHNR and CDR2 FQNEAQ (reference sequence). The chain's CDR3 is CASSLSRLGAMELFF. The CDR3 DNA is TGTGCCAGCAGCTTATCTCGGTTGGGGGCGATGGAGCTGTTTTTT. Using reference TRBV7-9 and TRBJ2-2 for the parts outside the CDR3, the full variable domain is DTGVSQNPRHKITKRGQNVTFRCDPISEHNRLYWYRQTLGQGPEFLTYFQNEAQLEKSRLLSDRFSAERPKGSFSTLEIQRTEQGDSAMYLCASSLSRLGAMELFFGEGSRLTVL.

This sequence joins TRBV5-1 and TRBJ2-5; 15 bases align to TRBD2. This CDR3 contains 18 residues. V was pared by 3 bases and J by 2 bases, with 8 bases of the junction left unmatched. Germline CDR1 reads SGHRS; CDR2 reads YFSETQ. The CDR3 nucleotides are TGCGCCAGCAGCTATGGCGGACTAGCGGGGGGGCTGCAAGAGACCCAGTACTTC. Protein product: CASSYGGLAGGLQETQYF.

This clonotype has more than one count but fewer than ten. The rearrangement links TRBV5-6 to TRBJ2-6, with 11 bases fitting TRBD1. With 4 bases clipped from V and 4 bases from J, the junction kept 7 bases outside the gene matches. This CDR3 region has 17 residues. CDR1 is SGHDT and CDR2 is YYEEEE in the germline V gene. CDR3 sequence: CASSTGQGARGANVLTF. CDR3 bases: TGTGCCAGCAGCACAGGACAGGGGGCGAGGGGGGCCAACGTCCTGACTTTC.